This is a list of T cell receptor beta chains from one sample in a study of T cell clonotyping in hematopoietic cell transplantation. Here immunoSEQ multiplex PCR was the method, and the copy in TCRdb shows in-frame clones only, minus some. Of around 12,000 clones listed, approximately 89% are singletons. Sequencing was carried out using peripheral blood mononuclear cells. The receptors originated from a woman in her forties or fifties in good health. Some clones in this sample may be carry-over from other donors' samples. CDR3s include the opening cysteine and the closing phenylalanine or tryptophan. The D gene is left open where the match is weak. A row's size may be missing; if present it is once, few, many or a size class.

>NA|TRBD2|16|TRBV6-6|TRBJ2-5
CASCLPSGTKLETQYF
TGTGCCAGCTGTCTGCCCTCTGGGACTAAATTGGAGACCCAGTACTTC
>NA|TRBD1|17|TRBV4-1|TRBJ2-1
CASSQAPSGQGYNEQFF
TGCGCCAGCAGCCAAGCGCCCTCGGGACAGGGATACAATGAGCAGTTCTTC
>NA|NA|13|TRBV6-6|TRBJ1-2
CASSYGEDYGYTF
TGTGCCAGCAGTTACGGGGAAGACTATGGCTACACCTTC
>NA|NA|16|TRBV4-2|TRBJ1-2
CASRAVGGAPSYGYTF
TGTGCCAGCAGGGCCGTGGGAGGGGCCCCCTCCTATGGCTACACCTTC
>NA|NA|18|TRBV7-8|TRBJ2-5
CASSSYRVWGASRVTQYF
TGTGCCAGCAGCTCTTATAGGGTCTGGGGGGCCTCAAGGGTGACCCAGTACTTC
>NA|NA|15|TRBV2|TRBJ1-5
CASSGAGVRNQPQHF
TGTGCCAGCAGTGGCGCAGGGGTACGCAATCAGCCCCAGCATTTT
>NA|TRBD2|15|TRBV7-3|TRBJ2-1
CASSLRTSEFNEQFF
TGTGCCAGCAGCTTACGGACTAGCGAGTTCAATGAGCAGTTCTTC
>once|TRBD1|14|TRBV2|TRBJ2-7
CASLRGQGTYEQYF
TGTGCCAGCCTTCGCGGACAGGGGACCTACGAGCAGTACTTC
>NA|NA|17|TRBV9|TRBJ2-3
CASSPRTGRGATDTQYF
TGTGCCAGCAGCCCTCGGACGGGGAGGGGGGCCACAGATACGCAGTATTTT
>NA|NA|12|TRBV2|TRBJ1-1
CASHRVNTEAFF
TGTGCCAGCCACAGGGTGAACACTGAAGCTTTCTTT
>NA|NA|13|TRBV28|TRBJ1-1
CASIQGGDTEAFF
TGTGCCAGCATTCAGGGTGGGGACACTGAAGCTTTCTTT
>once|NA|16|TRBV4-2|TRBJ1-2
CASSQGVRDSNYGYTF
TGTGCCAGCAGCCAAGGGGTGCGGGACTCTAACTATGGCTACACCTTC
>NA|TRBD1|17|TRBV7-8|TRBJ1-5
CASSVPGQGRSNQPQHF
TGTGCCAGCAGTGTCCCGGGACAGGGGCGAAGCAATCAGCCCCAGCATTTT
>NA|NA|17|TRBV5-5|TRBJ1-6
CASSRGGRPSYNSPLHF
TGTGCCAGCAGCCGCGGGGGCCGACCATCCTATAATTCACCCCTCCACTTT
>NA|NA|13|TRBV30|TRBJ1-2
CAWSVSGGYGYTF
TGTGCCTGGAGTGTTTCGGGGGGCTATGGCTACACCTTC
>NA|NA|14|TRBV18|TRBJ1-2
CASSPPGSKSGYTF
TGTGCCAGCTCACCACCGGGATCGAAGTCTGGCTACACCTTC
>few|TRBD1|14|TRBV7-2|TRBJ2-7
CASSNRQGGYEQYF
TGTGCCAGCAGCAACAGACAGGGGGGGTACGAGCAGTACTTC
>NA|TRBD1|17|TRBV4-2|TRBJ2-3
CASSQGSPGQLTDTQYF
TGTGCCAGCAGCCAAGGGAGTCCGGGACAGCTCACAGATACGCAGTATTTT
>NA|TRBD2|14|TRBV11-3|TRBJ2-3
CASSLRGGRYTQYF
TGTGCCAGCAGCTTGCGGGGGGGCCGATATACGCAGTATTTT
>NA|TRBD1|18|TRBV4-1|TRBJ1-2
CASSQGPIQGATFYGYTF
TGCGCCAGCAGCCAAGGCCCAATCCAGGGGGCGACTTTCTATGGCTACACCTTC
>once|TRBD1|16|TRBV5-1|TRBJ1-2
CASSLTGGAYGYGYTF
TGCGCCAGCAGCTTGACAGGGGGCGCGTATGGCTATGGCTACACCTTC
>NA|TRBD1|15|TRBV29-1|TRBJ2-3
CSVVGTDTSTDTQYF
TGCAGCGTTGTGGGGACAGATACTAGCACAGATACGCAGTATTTT
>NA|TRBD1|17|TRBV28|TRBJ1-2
CASRPPPGQGIYGGYTF
TGTGCCAGCAGACCACCCCCGGGACAGGGGATCTATGGTGGCTACACCTTC
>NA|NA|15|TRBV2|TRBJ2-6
CASSGLGSGANVLTF
TGTGCCAGCAGTGGTTTGGGTTCTGGGGCCAACGTCCTGACTTTC
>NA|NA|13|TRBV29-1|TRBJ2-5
CSVDTVSVETQYF
TGCAGCGTTGATACAGTGTCCGTTGAGACCCAGTACTTC
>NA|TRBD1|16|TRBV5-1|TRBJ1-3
CASSLRAGQGANTIYF
TGCGCCAGCAGCCTAAGAGCGGGACAGGGGGCTAACACCATATATTTT
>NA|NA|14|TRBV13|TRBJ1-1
CASSLLRSGAEAFF
TGTGCCAGCAGCTTGTTAAGGTCAGGGGCTGAAGCTTTCTTT
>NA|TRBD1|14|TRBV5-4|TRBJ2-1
CASSFWAGGNEQFF
TGTGCCAGCAGCTTTTGGGCAGGGGGCAATGAGCAGTTCTTC
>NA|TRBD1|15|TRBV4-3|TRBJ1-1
CASSYGQGVGTEAFF
TGCGCCAGCAGCTACGGACAGGGGGTGGGCACTGAAGCTTTCTTT
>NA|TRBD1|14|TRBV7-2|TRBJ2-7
CASSFGTEFYEQYF
TGTGCCAGCAGCTTCGGGACAGAGTTCTACGAGCAGTACTTC
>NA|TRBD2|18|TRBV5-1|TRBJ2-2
CASSLAPFSGGATGELFF
TGCGCCAGCAGCTTGGCCCCCTTTAGCGGGGGGGCTACCGGGGAGCTGTTTTTT
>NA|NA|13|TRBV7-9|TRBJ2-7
CASTTDKTYEQYF
TGTGCCAGCACTACGGACAAGACCTACGAGCAGTACTTC
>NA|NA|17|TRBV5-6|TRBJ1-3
CASSLFREQGFGNTIYF
TGTGCCAGCAGCCTGTTTCGAGAACAGGGATTTGGAAACACCATATATTTT
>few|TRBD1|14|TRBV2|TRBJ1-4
CASSEDRGNEKLFF
TGTGCCAGCAGTGAGGACAGGGGTAATGAAAAACTGTTTTTT
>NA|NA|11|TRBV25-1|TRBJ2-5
CASSEMSGIYF
TGTGCCAGCAGTGAGATGTCGGGGATCTACTTC
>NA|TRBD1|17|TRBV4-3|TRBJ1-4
CASSQNVGGTGFEKLFF
TGCGCCAGCAGCCAAAACGTCGGCGGGACAGGGTTTGAAAAACTGTTTTTT
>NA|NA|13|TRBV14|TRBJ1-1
CASSQSVGGEAFF
TGTGCCAGCAGCCAGTCCGTGGGCGGTGAAGCTTTCTTT